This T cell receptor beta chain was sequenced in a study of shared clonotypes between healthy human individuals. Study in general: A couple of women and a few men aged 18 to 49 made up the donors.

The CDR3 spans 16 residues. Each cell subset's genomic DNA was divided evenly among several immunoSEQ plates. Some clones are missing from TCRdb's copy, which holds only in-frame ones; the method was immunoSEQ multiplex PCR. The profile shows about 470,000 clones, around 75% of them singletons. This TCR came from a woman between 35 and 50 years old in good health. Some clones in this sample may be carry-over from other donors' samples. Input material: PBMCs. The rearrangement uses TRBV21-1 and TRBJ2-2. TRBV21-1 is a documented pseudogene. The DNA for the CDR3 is TGTGCCAGCAGCAATCCCGGGGACCTAGGGGCCGGGGAGCTGTTTTTT. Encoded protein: CASSNPGDLGAGELFF.